This TCR beta chain was recovered during a study of shared clonotypes between healthy human individuals. CDR1 and CDR2 from the germline V gene are MDHEN and SYDVKM. This CDR3 has 14 amino acids. The V end was cut by 6 bases, the J end by 5 bases, with 14 bases between. Clones were read by immunoSEQ multiplex PCR, and TCRdb kept only the in-frame ones, dropping some. The repertoire holds under 2.5 million clones, with under 95% as singletons. Sequencing was done on a sample of naive CD4+ T cells from PBMCs. Subset given: CD45RA+ positively selected. The rearrangement joins TRBV28 to TRBJ1-5; no definite D call. The clonotype originates from a man aged 18 to 29 in good health. Some clones in this sample may be carry-over from other donors' samples. CDR3 residues: CASRIPENYQPQHF. CDR3 DNA sequence: TGTGCCAGCAGGATTCCGGAGAATTATCAGCCCCAGCATTTT.